This entry lists 31 T cell receptor beta chains sequenced from one sample in a study of blood T cell repertoires in COVID-19. Libraries were prepared by immunoSEQ multiplex PCR; TCRdb keeps only in-frame clonotypes and omits some of them. The profile shows approximately 88,000 clones, 85% to 95% of them singletons. Sequencing used peripheral blood. The receptor source for this set is a woman between 50 and 59 years old in a cohort sampled during active COVID-19.

V usage is TRBV11-3 and J usage is TRBJ2-7; D may be TRBD1 (6 bases). The germline V gene has CDR1 SGHNT and CDR2 YENEEA. The V and J ends lost 6 bases and 1 base respectively, with 19 bases between them. This CDR3 contains 16 residues. CDR3 region: CASSSRSTGRSYEQYF. CDR3 DNA: TGTGCCAGCAGTTCCCGCTCGACAGGCCGGTCCTACGAGCAGTACTTC.

The V gene is TRBV12-3 or TRBV12-4, the J gene TRBJ1-2; D remains unclear. CDR3 length: 13 amino acids. Trimming removed 7 bases at V and 0 bases at J, with 9 bases between. The CDR3 region has the DNA TGTGCCAGCACCCTCGAGGCTAACTATGGCTACACCTTC. This encodes CASTLEANYGYTF.

The chain has TRBV2 and TRBJ1-3; maybe TRBD1 (5 bases). The CDR3 is 14 amino acids. Germline assignment: CDR1 SNHLY and CDR2 FYNNEI. The V and J ends lost 8 bases and 4 bases respectively, with 15 bases between them. CDR3 sequence: CASADGGKGNTIYF. In DNA form, the CDR3 reads TGTGCCAGCGCGGACGGGGGAAAGGGAAACACCATATATTTT. Combining the CDR3 with reference TRBV2 and TRBJ1-3 gives the whole variable domain EPEVTQTPSHQVTQMGQEVILRCVPISNHLYFYWYRQILGQKVEFLVSFYNNEISEKSEIFDDQFSVERPDGSNFTLKIRSTKLEDSAMYFCASADGGKGNTIYFGEGSWLTVV.

This clone was detected only a few times. The genes are TRBV3-1 (or the pseudogene TRBV3-2) and TRBJ2-5, with 9 bases lining up with TRBD1. The CDR3 totals 14 residues. V shed 6 bases and J 5 bases; nucleotides not matched to a gene: 7. Germline values: CDR1 LGHDT, CDR2 YNNKEL (reference sequence). The CDR3 region is CASRQRDREETQYF. The CDR3 nucleotides are TGTGCCAGCAGGCAGAGGGACAGGGAGGAGACCCAGTACTTC.

The genes are TRBV7-9 and TRBJ2-1, with TRBD2 matching over 12 bases. The junction had 6 bases not matched to a gene; V was cut back by 0 bases and J by 15 bases. CDR1 SEHNR and CDR2 FQNEAQ come from the germline V gene (reference sequence). The CDR3 runs 14 residues. The chain's CDR3 is CASSLAHLAGGPFF. The CDR3 nucleotides are TGTGCCAGCAGCTTAGCGCACCTAGCGGGAGGGCCGTTCTTC.

The genes are TRBV28 and TRBJ2-7, with TRBD1 matching over 8 bases. Trimming removed 3 bases from V and 5 bases from J; junction bases left unmatched: 9. The CDR3 covers 15 residues. From germline, CDR1 is MDHEN and CDR2 SYDVKM. The CDR3 DNA follows: TGTGCCAGCAGTTTGACCGGACAGGGATCCCACGAGCAGTACTTC. This sequence encodes CASSLTGQGSHEQYF.

This clone was seen only a few times. The V and J genes are TRBV7-2 and TRBJ2-7, with 8 bases matching TRBD2. This CDR3 has 13 residues. The junction had 2 bases not matched to a gene; V was cut back by 5 bases and J by 2 bases. Germline V CDR1 and CDR2: SGHTA, FQGNSA. CDR3 region: CASSRTSPYEQYF. Here the CDR3 DNA reads TGTGCCAGCAGCCGGACTAGCCCCTACGAGCAGTACTTC.

The chain carries TRBV5-1 and TRBJ2-5; no firm D call. The germline V gene has CDR1 SGHRS and CDR2 YFSETQ. The ends were cut back, 1 base at V and 2 bases at J, with 9 bases in the middle. The CDR3 loop spans 14 amino acids. CDR3 sequence reads: CASSLYKPQETQYF. The CDR3, as DNA: TGCGCCAGCAGCTTGTACAAACCACAAGAGACCCAGTACTTC.

The chain has TRBV11-1 and TRBJ2-4; D gene ambiguous. V was pared by 7 bases and J by 0 bases, with 10 bases between. Germline V gene lookup returns CDR1 SGHAT and CDR2 FQDESV (reference sequence). The CDR3 totals 14 residues. The CDR3 loop reads CASTSRLAKNIQYF. CDR3 in DNA: TGTGCCAGCACCTCGAGATTAGCCAAAAACATTCAGTACTTC.

The genes are TRBV12-5 and TRBJ1-1; 7 nucleotides line up with TRBD1. This CDR3 spans 16 amino acids. Germline V gene data show CDR1 as LGHNT and CDR2 as FRNRAP. The ends lost 7 bases at V and 0 bases at J; junction bases unmatched: 11. CDR3 coding DNA: TGTGCTAGTGCCGGCGAAAAGGGACAGTTGAACACTGAAGCTTTCTTT. Translation gives CASAGEKGQLNTEAFF.

The chain recombines TRBV7-9 with TRBJ2-1, with 10 bases lining up with TRBD2. The CDR3 covers 13 residues. Germline loops: CDR1 SEHNR, CDR2 FQNEAQ (reference sequence). Trimming removed 8 bases from V and 7 bases from J; junction bases left unmatched: 5. The CDR3 reads CASVLAGVNEQFF. As DNA, the CDR3 is TGTGCCAGCGTCCTAGCGGGAGTAAATGAGCAGTTCTTC.

The chain combines TRBV19 with TRBJ1-5; 7 bases fit TRBD1. The CDR3 has 15 amino acids. Germline CDR1 is LNHDA and CDR2 is SQIVND (reference sequence). Trimming cost V 5 bases and J 5 bases; bases outside gene matches: 9. The DNA of the CDR3 is TGTGCCAGTAGTCCCACACAGGGGATCTATCAGCCCCAGCATTTT. It codes for CASSPTQGIYQPQHF. The full variable domain, its missing parts supplied by reference TRBV19 and TRBJ1-5, is DGGITQSPKYLFRKEGQNVTLSCEQNLNHDAMYWYRQDPGQGLRLIYYSQIVNDFQKGDIAEGYSVSREKKESFPLTVTSAQKNPTAFYLCASSPTQGIYQPQHFGDGTRLSIL.

This chain uses TRBV7-3 with TRBJ2-2; D gene unclear. Deletions cut 7 bases from V and 0 bases from J, with 3 bases between. There are 12 residues in the CDR3. The germline V gene has CDR1 SGHTA and CDR2 FQGTGA. The CDR3 protein is CASTTNTGELFF. CDR3 coding DNA: TGTGCCAGCACCACGAACACCGGGGAGCTGTTTTTT.

The gene calls are TRBV13 and TRBJ2-7, with TRBD2 as a possible D gene (5 bases). Germline lookup yields CDR1 PRHDT and CDR2 FYEKMQ (reference sequence). This CDR3 contains 14 residues. With 2 bases removed from V and 3 bases from J, the gap between germline ends came to 11 bases. The CDR3 coding sequence is TGTGCCAGCAGCTTACTCGGGGTGAACTACGAGCAGTACTTC. It yields the protein CASSLLGVNYEQYF.

This clone was seen a few times. This chain joins TRBV3-1 (or the pseudogene TRBV3-2) and TRBJ1-6, with TRBD1 as a possible D gene (6 bases). V dropped 5 bases and J dropped 10 bases, with 12 bases sitting between them. This CDR3 is 13 amino acids long. Germline CDR1 is LGHDT and CDR2 is YNNKEL (reference sequence). DNA of the CDR3: TGTGCCAGCAGCAACAACAGGGAGTCACCCCTCCACTTT. Translated: CASSNNRESPLHF.

This clone was detected only once. The rearrangement uses TRBV7-9 and TRBJ1-6; 7 bases match TRBD1. The junction had 3 bases not matched to a gene; V was cut back by 3 bases and J by 7 bases. This CDR3 comprises 14 residues. CDR1 SEHNR and CDR2 FQNEAQ come from the germline V gene (reference sequence). The CDR3 loop reads CASSFRQGNSPLHF. In DNA, the CDR3 is TGTGCCAGCAGCTTCAGACAGGGAAATTCACCCCTCCACTTT. Drawing the rest from reference TRBV7-9 and TRBJ1-6, the complete variable domain is DTGVSQNPRHKITKRGQNVTFRCDPISEHNRLYWYRQTLGQGPEFLTYFQNEAQLEKSRLLSDRFSAERPKGSFSTLEIQRTEQGDSAMYLCASSFRQGNSPLHFGNGTRLTVT.

The J gene is TRBJ2-7, the V gene TRBV11-3; 9 bases align to TRBD2. V lost 5 bases and J lost 6; bases outside the gene matches: 5. The CDR3 runs 13 residues. Germline V gene sequence: CDR1 SGHNT, CDR2 YENEEA. Here the CDR3 reads CASSRLAGSEQYF. The CDR3 nucleotides read TGTGCCAGCAGCCGTCTAGCGGGAAGCGAGCAGTACTTC. The variable domain in full, completed from reference TRBV11-3 and TRBJ2-7, reads EAGVVQSPRYKIIEKKQPVAFWCNPISGHNTLYWYLQNLGQGPELLIRYENEEAVDDSQLPKDRFSAERLKGVDSTLKIQPAELGDSAVYLCASSRLAGSEQYFGPGTRLTVT.

The CDR3 loop is CASSQGTVFYEQYF. The CDR3 nucleotides are TGCGCCAGCAGCCAGGGGACAGTTTTCTACGAGCAGTACTTC. The chain joins TRBV5-1 to TRBJ2-7; TRBD1 matches 7 bases. V lost 4 bases and J lost 3; bases outside the gene matches: 7. The length of the CDR3 is 14 residues. The germline V gene encodes CDR1 SGHRS and CDR2 YFSETQ.

The rearrangement joins TRBV30 to TRBJ2-1; possible D gene TRBD1, 6 bases. V was clipped by 1 base and J by 8 bases, with 15 bases between them. Germline loops: CDR1 GTSNPN, CDR2 SVGIG (reference sequence). The CDR3 runs to 14 residues. Here the CDR3 reads CAWSGGQRVDEQFF. For the CDR3, the DNA is TGTGCCTGGAGTGGTGGACAGCGTGTTGATGAGCAGTTCTTC.

The chain carries TRBV3-1 (or the pseudogene TRBV3-2) and TRBJ1-1, with 7 bases fitting TRBD1. The CDR3 contains 14 residues. V was pared by 0 bases and J by 7 bases, with 5 bases of the junction left unmatched. CDR1 LGHDT and CDR2 YNNKEL come from the germline V gene (reference sequence). The DNA for the CDR3 is TGTGCCAGCAGCCAAGAATTTCAGGGGGGTGAAGCTTTCTTT. This encodes CASSQEFQGGEAFF.

The J gene is TRBJ1-2, the V gene TRBV4-1, with D hard to call. Germline V gives CDR1 MGHRA, CDR2 YSYEKL. Trimming shortened V by 2 bases and J by 0 bases, and 16 bases separated the two germline ends. The CDR3 runs to 17 residues. CDR3: CASSQPEPRYANYGYTF. CDR3 in DNA: TGCGCCAGCAGCCAACCTGAGCCCAGGTACGCTAACTATGGCTACACCTTC.

This sequence joins TRBV10-3 and TRBJ2-1; TRBD2 matches 12 bases. Germline loops: CDR1 ENHRY, CDR2 SYGVKD. The length of the CDR3 is 13 residues. V shed 10 bases, J shed 6 bases, and the junction held 4 bases outside the gene matches. DNA for the CDR3: TGTGCCACCGGACTAGCGGGAATCAATGAGCAGTTCTTC. Translated: CATGLAGINEQFF.

V is TRBV28 and J is TRBJ2-7, with 7 bases aligning to TRBD1. CDR3 size: 15 residues. The V and J ends lost 4 bases and 3 bases, in that order; junction bases with no gene match: 9. Germline assignment: CDR1 MDHEN and CDR2 SYDVKM. The DNA for the CDR3 is TGTGCCAGCAGTTCCGACAGGGAGCGTTTCTACGAGCAGTACTTC. Translating it yields CASSSDRERFYEQYF.

The chain joins TRBV11-3 to TRBJ2-5; the D gene is possibly TRBD1 (7 bases). V was pared by 8 bases and J by 4 bases, with 8 bases between. The CDR3 covers 11 residues. Germline assignment: CDR1 SGHNT and CDR2 YENEEA. CDR3 DNA sequence: TGTGCCAGCCAGGGGGGAGAGACCCAGTACTTC. It translates to CASQGGETQYF.

For the CDR3, the DNA is TGTGCCAGCAGCGCCGCCCCCGACAGGGCCTACGAGCAGTACTTC. This sequence encodes CASSAAPDRAYEQYF. The chain employs TRBV9 and TRBJ2-7; TRBD1 matches 7 bases. Germline V gene lookup returns CDR1 SGDLS and CDR2 YYNGEE. The CDR3 runs to 15 residues. The junction had 8 bases not matched to a gene; V was cut back by 3 bases and J by 2 bases.

The chain employs TRBV14 and TRBJ2-5; 11 nucleotides agree with TRBD2. CDR3 length equals 17 residues. With 3 bases clipped from V and 4 bases from J, the junction kept 10 bases outside the gene matches. Germline CDR1 and CDR2: SGHDN and FVKESK. The CDR3 DNA is TGTGCCAGCAGCCACGGACTAGCGGGCCGCTTGGTAGAGACCCAGTACTTC. This encodes CASSHGLAGRLVETQYF. The complete variable domain, with remaining parts taken from reference TRBV14 and TRBJ2-5, reads EAGVTQFPSHSVIEKGQTVTLRCDPISGHDNLYWYRRVMGKEIKFLLHFVKESKQDESGMPNNRFLAERTGGTYSTLKVQPAELEDSGVYFCASSHGLAGRLVETQYFGPGTRLLVL.

The rearrangement joins TRBV3-1 (or the pseudogene TRBV3-2) to TRBJ1-4; 8 bases fit TRBD1. J lost 7 bases, V lost 3 bases, and 10 bases had no gene match. CDR1 and CDR2 (germline): LGHDT, YNNKEL (reference sequence). There are 16 residues in the CDR3. The CDR3 DNA reads TGTGCCAGCAGCCAGAGGCAGGGGGCATGGGGTGAAAAACTGTTTTTT. It is translated as CASSQRQGAWGEKLFF.

The chain has TRBV6-6 and TRBJ2-2; 7 bases line up with TRBD2. The germline V gene has CDR1 MNHNY and CDR2 SVGAGI (reference sequence). The CDR3 runs to 14 residues. V trimming: 6 bases; J trimming: 1 base; junction bases outside the gene matches: 2. The CDR3 sequence: CASRASGNTGELFF. CDR3 coding DNA: TGTGCCAGCAGGGCTAGCGGGAACACCGGGGAGCTGTTTTTT.

This rearrangement joins TRBV2 to TRBJ2-5, with TRBD1 matching over 7 bases. The length of the CDR3 is 14 residues. J lost 1 base, V lost 8 bases, and 7 bases had no gene match. The V gene's germline CDR1 is SNHLY and CDR2 FYNNEI. The DNA for the CDR3 is TGTGCCAGCGCAGACAGGGTTCGCCAAGAGACCCAGTACTTC. It codes for CASADRVRQETQYF.

The chain recombines TRBV2 with TRBJ1-4, with TRBD1 as a possible D gene (5 bases). Germline-derived CDR1 and CDR2 are SNHLY and FYNNEI. CDR3 length: 14 residues. V was trimmed by 5 bases and J by 7 bases, leaving 14 bases between them. The CDR3 sequence is CASSKLAGTEKLFF. The CDR3 DNA follows: TGTGCCAGCAGTAAACTAGCGGGGACTGAAAAACTGTTTTTT.

The chain recombines TRBV4-2 with TRBJ2-5, with D possibly TRBD1 on 6 matching bases. From germline, CDR1 is LGHNA and CDR2 YNFKEQ. CDR3 length: 17 residues. The V end lost 2 bases, the J end lost 5 bases, and 21 bases lay between the germline ends. CDR3 region: CASSQTAGGGGGETQYF. In DNA form, the CDR3 reads TGTGCCAGCAGCCAAACTGCCGGTGGGGGCGGCGGGGAGACCCAGTACTTC.